This T cell receptor (beta chain) was captured in a study of blood T cell repertoires in COVID-19. Germline CDR1 SEHNR, CDR2 FQNEAQ (reference sequence). Deletions cut 5 bases from V and 2 bases from J, with 11 bases between. CDR3 length: 14 residues. Measured with immunoSEQ multiplex PCR; TCRdb has only the in-frame clones, and not every one. Of a few hundred thousand clones listed, around 87% are singletons. The V and J genes are TRBV7-9 and TRBJ2-3; D might be TRBD2 (6 bases). The sample taken for sequencing was PBMCs or T cells enriched from blood (not recorded which). The source of this sequence is a man between 40 and 49 years old in a cohort exposed to, infected with or recovered from COVID-19 (not recorded which). The CDR3: CASSPGLFTDTQYF. As DNA, the CDR3 is TGTGCCAGCAGCCCTGGACTATTCACAGATACGCAGTATTTT.